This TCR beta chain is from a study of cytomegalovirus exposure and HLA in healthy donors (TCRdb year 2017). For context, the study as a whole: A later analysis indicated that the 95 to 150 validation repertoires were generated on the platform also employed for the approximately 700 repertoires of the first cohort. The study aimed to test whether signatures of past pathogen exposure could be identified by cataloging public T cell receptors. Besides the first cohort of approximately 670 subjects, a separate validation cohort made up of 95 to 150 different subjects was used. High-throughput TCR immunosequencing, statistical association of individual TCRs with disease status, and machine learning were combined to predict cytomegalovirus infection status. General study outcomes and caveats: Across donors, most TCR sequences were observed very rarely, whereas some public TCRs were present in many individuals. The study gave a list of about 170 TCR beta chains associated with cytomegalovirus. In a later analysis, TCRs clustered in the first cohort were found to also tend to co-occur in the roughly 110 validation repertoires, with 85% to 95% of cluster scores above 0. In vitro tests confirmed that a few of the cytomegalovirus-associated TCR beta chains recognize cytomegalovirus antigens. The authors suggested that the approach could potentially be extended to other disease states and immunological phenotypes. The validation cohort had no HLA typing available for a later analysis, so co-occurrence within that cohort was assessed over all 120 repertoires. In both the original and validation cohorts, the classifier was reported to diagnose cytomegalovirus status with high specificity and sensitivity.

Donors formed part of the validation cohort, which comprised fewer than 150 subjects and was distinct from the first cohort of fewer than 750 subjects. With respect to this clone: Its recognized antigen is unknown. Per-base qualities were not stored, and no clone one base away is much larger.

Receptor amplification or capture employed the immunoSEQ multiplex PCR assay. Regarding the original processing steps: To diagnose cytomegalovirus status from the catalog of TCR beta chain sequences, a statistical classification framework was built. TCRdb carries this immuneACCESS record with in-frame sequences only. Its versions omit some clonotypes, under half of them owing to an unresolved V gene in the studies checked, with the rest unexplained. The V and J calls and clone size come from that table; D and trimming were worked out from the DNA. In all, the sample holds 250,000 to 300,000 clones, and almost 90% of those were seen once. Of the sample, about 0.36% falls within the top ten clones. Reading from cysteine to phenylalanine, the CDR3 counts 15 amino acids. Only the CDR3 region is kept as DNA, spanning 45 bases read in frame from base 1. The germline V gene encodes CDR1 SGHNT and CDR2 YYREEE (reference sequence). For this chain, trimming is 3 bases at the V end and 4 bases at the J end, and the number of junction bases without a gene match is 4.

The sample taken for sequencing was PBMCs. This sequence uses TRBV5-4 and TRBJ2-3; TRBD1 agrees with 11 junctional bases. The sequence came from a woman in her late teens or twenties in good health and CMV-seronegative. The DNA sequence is TGTGCCAGCAGCTCTCGGACAGGGGGCCCAGATACGCAGTATTTT. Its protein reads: CASSSRTGGPDTQYF.